A single sample gave rise to the 5 T cell receptor beta chains below, sequenced in a study of control samples from healthy donors and cancer patients. Generated by immunoSEQ multiplex PCR, the TCRdb table keeps only in-frame clones and is missing some. Among some 94,000 clones listed, 86% were seen once. Sequenced: blood. The receptors stem from a woman between 50 and 59 years old in good health.

This clone was seen a single time. The chain carries TRBV2 and TRBJ2-3, with TRBD2 matching over 10 bases. Germline CDR1 reads SNHLY; CDR2 reads FYNNEI. The CDR3 sequence is 16 residues long. Trimming cost V 6 bases and J 0 bases; bases outside gene matches: 6. The CDR3 sequence: CASSPRTSGSTDTQYF. The CDR3 DNA reads TGTGCCAGCAGCCCTCGGACTAGCGGTAGCACAGATACGCAGTATTTT. The complete variable domain, with remaining parts taken from reference TRBV2 and TRBJ2-3, reads EPEVTQTPSHQVTQMGQEVILRCVPISNHLYFYWYRQILGQKVEFLVSFYNNEISEKSEIFDDQFSVERPDGSNFTLKIRSTKLEDSAMYFCASSPRTSGSTDTQYFGPGTRLTVL.

The chain employs TRBV7-3 and TRBJ1-1, with D possibly matching TRBD1 (6 bases). V gave up 3 bases and J gave up 0 bases, with 8 bases separating them. The CDR3 is made up of 14 amino acids. The V gene's germline CDR1 is SGHTA and CDR2 FQGTGA. The CDR3 sequence is CASSLTGLNTEAFF. DNA of the CDR3: TGTGCCAGCAGCTTGACAGGTTTGAACACTGAAGCTTTCTTT. Supplemented by reference TRBV7-3 and TRBJ1-1, the full variable domain reads GAGVSQTPSNKVTEKGKYVELRCDPISGHTALYWYRQSLGQGPEFLIYFQGTGAADDSGLPNDRFFAVRPEGSVSTLKIQRTERGDSAVYLCASSLTGLNTEAFFGQGTRLTVV.

The chain employs TRBV29-1 and TRBJ1-2; D call uncertain. The CDR3 contains 13 residues. Germline loops: CDR1 SQVTM, CDR2 ANQGSEA. Deletions cut 8 bases from V and 4 bases from J, with 17 bases between. The DNA of the CDR3 is TGCAGCTATGACTTGGACGGAACCTATGGCTACACCTTC. Amino acid sequence: CSYDLDGTYGYTF.

This clone was seen more than once but under ten times. The V call is TRBV7-9, the J call TRBJ2-7; D unclear. Trimming shortened V by 1 base and J by 6 bases, and 19 bases separated the two germline ends. The CDR3 covers 16 residues. Per the germline V gene, CDR1 is SEHNR and CDR2 is FQNEAQ (reference sequence). DNA for the CDR3: TGTGCCAGCAGCTTAGAGGCGTTCCAGCGTAGGGCCGAGCAGTACTTC. Translation gives CASSLEAFQRRAEQYF.

The chain couples TRBV5-4 to TRBJ1-1, with D tentatively TRBD1 (6 bases). The V gene's germline CDR1 is SGHNT and CDR2 YYREEE (reference sequence). CDR3 length: 18 amino acids. Trimming took 0 bases from V and 1 from J, leaving 19 bases between them. The CDR3 spells CASSLGGRGLSANTEAFF. The CDR3 nucleotides read TGTGCCAGCAGCTTGGGGGGACGGGGGCTTTCCGCGAACACTGAAGCTTTCTTT.